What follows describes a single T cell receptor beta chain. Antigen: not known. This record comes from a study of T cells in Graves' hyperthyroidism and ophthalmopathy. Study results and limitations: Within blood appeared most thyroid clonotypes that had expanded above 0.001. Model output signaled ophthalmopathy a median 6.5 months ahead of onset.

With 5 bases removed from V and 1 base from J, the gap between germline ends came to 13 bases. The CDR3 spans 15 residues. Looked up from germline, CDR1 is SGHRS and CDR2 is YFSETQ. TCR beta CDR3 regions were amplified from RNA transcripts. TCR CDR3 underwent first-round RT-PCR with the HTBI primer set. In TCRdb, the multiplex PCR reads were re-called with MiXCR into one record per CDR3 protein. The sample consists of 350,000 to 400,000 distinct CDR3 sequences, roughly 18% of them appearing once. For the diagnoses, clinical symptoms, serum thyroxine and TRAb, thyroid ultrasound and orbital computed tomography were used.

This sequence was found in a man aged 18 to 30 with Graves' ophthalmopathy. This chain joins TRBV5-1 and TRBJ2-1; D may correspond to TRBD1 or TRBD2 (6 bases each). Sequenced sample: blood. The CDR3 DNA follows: TGCGCCAGCAGTCAGGAGGGGGAATCCTACAATGAGCAGTTCTTC. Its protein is CASSQEGESYNEQFF.